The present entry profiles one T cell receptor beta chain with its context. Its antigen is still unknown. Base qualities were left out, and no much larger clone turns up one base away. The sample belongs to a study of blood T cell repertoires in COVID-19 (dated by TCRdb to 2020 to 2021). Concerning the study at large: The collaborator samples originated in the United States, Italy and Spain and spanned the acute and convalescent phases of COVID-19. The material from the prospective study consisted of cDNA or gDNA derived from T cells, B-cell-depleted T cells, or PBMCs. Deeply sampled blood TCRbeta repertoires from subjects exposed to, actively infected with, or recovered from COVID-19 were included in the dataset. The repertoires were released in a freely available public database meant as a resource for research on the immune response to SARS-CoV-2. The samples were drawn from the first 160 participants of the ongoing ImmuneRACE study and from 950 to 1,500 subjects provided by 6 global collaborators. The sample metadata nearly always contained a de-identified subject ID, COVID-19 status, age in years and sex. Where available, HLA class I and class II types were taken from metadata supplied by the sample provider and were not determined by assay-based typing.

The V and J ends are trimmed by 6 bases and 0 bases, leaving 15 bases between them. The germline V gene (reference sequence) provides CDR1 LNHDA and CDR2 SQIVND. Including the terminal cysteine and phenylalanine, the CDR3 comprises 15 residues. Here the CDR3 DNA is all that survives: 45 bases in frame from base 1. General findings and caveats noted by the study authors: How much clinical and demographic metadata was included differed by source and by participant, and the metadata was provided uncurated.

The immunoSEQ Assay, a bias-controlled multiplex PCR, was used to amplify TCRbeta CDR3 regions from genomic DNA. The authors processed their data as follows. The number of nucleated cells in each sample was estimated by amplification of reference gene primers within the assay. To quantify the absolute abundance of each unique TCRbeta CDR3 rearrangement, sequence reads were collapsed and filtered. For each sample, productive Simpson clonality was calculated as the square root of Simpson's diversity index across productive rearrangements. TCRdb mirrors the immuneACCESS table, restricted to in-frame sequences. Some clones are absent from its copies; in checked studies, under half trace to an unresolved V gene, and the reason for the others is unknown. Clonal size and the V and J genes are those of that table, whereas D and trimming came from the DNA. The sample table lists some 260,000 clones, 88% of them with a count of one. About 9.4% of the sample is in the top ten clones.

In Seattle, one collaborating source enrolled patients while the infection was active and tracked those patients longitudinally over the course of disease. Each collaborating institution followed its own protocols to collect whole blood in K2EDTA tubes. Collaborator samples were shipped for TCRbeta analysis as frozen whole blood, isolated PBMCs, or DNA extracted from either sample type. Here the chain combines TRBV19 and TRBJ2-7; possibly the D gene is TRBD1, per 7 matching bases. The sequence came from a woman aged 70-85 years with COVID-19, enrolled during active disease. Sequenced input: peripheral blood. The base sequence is TGTGCCAGTAGGGAGGGGGCCGGAAGCTCCTACGAGCAGTACTTC. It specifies CASREGAGSSYEQYF.